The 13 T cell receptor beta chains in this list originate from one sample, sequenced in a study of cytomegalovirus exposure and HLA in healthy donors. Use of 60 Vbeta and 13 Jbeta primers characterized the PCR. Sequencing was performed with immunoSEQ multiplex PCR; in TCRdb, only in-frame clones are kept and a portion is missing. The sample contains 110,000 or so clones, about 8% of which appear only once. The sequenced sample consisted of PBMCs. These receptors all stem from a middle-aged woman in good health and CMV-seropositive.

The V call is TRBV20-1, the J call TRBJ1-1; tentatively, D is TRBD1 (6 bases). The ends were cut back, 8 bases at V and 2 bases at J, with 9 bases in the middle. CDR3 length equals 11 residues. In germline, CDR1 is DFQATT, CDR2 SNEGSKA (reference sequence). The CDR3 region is CSLDRNTEAFF. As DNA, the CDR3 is TGCAGTCTGGACAGAAACACTGAAGCTTTCTTT.

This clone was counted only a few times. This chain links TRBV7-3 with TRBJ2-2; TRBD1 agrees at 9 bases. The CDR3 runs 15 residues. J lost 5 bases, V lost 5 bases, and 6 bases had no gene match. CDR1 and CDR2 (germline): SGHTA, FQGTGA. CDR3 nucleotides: TGTGCCAGCAGCCCCGGACAGGGGTTTACCGGGGAGCTGTTTTTT. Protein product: CASSPGQGFTGELFF.

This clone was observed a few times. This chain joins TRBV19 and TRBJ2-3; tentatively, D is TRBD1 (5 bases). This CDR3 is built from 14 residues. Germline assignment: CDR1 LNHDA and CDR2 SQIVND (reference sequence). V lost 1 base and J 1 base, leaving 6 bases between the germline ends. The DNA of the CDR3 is TGTGCCAGTAGTATAGTCAGGGGCACAGATACGCAGTATTTT. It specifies CASSIVRGTDTQYF.

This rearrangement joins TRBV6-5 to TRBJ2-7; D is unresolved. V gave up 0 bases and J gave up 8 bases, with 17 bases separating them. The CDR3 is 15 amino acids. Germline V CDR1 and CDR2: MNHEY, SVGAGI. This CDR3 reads CASSYSNAAGWQQYF. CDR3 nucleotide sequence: TGTGCCAGCAGTTACTCGAATGCCGCCGGGTGGCAGCAGTACTTC.

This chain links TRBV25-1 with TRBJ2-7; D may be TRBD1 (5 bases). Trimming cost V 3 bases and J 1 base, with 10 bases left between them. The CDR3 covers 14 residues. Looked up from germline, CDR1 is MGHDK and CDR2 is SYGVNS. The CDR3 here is CASSDSQGSYEQYF. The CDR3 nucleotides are TGTGCCAGCAGTGACTCCCAGGGTTCCTACGAGCAGTACTTC.

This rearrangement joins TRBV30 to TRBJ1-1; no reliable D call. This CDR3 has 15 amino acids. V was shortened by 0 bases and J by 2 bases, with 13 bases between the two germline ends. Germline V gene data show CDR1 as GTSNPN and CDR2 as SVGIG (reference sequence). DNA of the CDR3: TGTGCCTGGAGTGTCCGGATGAGGGCAAACACTGAAGCTTTCTTT. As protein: CAWSVRMRANTEAFF.

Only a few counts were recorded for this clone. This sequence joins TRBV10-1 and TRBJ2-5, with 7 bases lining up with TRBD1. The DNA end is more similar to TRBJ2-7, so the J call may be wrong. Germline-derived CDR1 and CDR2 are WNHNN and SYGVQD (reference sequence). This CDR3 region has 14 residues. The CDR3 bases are TGCGCCAGCAGTGAGGACAGGGCAGGATACGAGCAGTACTTC. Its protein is CASSEDRAGYEQYF.

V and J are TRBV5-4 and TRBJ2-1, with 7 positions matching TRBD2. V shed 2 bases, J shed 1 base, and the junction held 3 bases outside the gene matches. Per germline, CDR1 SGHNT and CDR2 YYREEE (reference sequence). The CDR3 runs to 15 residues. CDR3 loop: CASSFAAGSYNEQFF. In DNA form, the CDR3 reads TGTGCCAGCAGCTTTGCAGCGGGATCCTACAATGAGCAGTTCTTC.

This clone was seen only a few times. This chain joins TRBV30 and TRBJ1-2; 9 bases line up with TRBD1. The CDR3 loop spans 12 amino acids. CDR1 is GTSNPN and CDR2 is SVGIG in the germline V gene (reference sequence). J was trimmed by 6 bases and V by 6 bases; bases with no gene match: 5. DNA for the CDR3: TGTGCCTGTGACAGGGGGGGCGATGGCTACACCTTC. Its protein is CACDRGGDGYTF.

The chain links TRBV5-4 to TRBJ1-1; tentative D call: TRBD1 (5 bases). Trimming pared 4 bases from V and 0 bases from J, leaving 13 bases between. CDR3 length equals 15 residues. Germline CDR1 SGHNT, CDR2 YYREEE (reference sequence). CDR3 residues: CASSPGRDMNTEAFF. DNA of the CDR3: TGTGCCAGCAGCCCGGGCAGGGATATGAACACTGAAGCTTTCTTT.

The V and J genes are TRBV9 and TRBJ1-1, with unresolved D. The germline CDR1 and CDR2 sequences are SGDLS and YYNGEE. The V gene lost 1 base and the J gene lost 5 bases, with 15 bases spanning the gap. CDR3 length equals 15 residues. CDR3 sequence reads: CASSVSGLPRTEAFF. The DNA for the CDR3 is TGTGCCAGCAGCGTAAGCGGGCTCCCGAGGACTGAAGCTTTCTTT.

CDR3 loop: CASRDKANEQFF. CDR3 in DNA: TGCGCCAGCAGGGACAAGGCTAATGAGCAGTTCTTC. The rearrangement uses TRBV4-1 and TRBJ2-1, with TRBD1 as a possible D gene (5 bases). CDR1 is MGHRA and CDR2 is YSYEKL in the germline V gene. Trimming cost V 6 bases and J 7 bases, with 10 bases left between them. The CDR3 covers 12 residues.

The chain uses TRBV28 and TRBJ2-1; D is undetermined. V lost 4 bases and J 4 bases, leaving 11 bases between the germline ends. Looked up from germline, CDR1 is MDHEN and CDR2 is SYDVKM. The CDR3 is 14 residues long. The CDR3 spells CASSSMSQYNEQFF. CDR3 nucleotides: TGTGCCAGCAGTTCAATGTCCCAGTACAATGAGCAGTTCTTC.